Below, 7 T cell receptor beta chains from the same sample are listed, as sequenced in a study of cytomegalovirus exposure and HLA in healthy donors. Primers: 60 Vbeta forward and 13 Jbeta reverse. The data were produced by immunoSEQ multiplex PCR, yet TCRdb's version contains in-frame clones alone and is incomplete. Among roughly 130,000 clones listed, about 8.5% were seen once. The sample comprised PBMCs. These receptor sequences come from a man aged 35-49 years in good health and CMV-seronegative.

This clone was seen a handful of times. The CDR3 DNA follows: TGTGCCAGCAGCGTTCTAGCGGGGGACACCTACGAGCAGTACTTC. This codes for CASSVLAGDTYEQYF. The chain has TRBV7-3 and TRBJ2-7; 10 bases are shared with TRBD2. There are 15 residues in the CDR3. Germline CDR1 is SGHTA and CDR2 is FQGTGA. With V trimmed by 5 bases and J by 2 bases, 6 bases remained unmatched.

The rearrangement joins TRBV6-1 to TRBJ2-5; tentatively, D is TRBD2 (7 bases). V lost 4 bases to trimming and J lost 5 bases, with 17 bases between them. Germline V gene sequence: CDR1 MNHNS, CDR2 SASEGT. The CDR3 contains 15 residues. CDR3 sequence reads: CASSVNRGARETQYF. The CDR3 region has the DNA TGTGCCAGCAGTGTGAATCGGGGGGCTAGGGAGACCCAGTACTTC.

The sample holds a few counts of this clone. The chain combines TRBV11-2 with TRBJ1-1, with D unresolved. The germline V gene has CDR1 SGHAT and CDR2 FQNNGV. Trimming shortened V by 3 bases and J by 1 base, and 6 bases separated the two germline ends. The CDR3 runs to 13 residues. The CDR3 coding sequence is TGTGCCAGCAGCTTCCGGGGGAACACTGAAGCTTTCTTT. Its translation: CASSFRGNTEAFF.

This clone showed up just a few times. This rearrangement joins TRBV29-1 to TRBJ2-5, with TRBD2 matching 13 bases. Trimming cost V 6 bases and J 4 bases; bases outside gene matches: 8. The CDR3 consists of 15 residues. Per germline, CDR1 SQVTM and CDR2 ANQGSEA. The CDR3 region has the DNA TGCAGCGTGGCCACTAGCGGGGGGGGTTTAGAGACCCAGTACTTC. This gives the protein CSVATSGGGLETQYF.

This clone was seen a few times. The chain has TRBV9 and TRBJ2-2; D ambiguous. This CDR3 has 14 residues. The V end was cut by 4 bases, the J end by 7 bases, with 14 bases between. Germline values: CDR1 SGDLS, CDR2 YYNGEE. The CDR3, as DNA: TGTGCCAGCAGCCCAACCGTCCCCGGCGGGGAGCTGTTTTTT. Translating it yields CASSPTVPGGELFF.

This clone was picked up a small number of times. This chain links TRBV5-1 with TRBJ1-2, with TRBD1 matching over 7 bases. Trimming took 2 bases from V and 0 from J; bases not matched to a gene: 1. Germline V gives CDR1 SGHRS, CDR2 YFSETQ. This CDR3 contains 14 residues. CDR3 sequence: CASSFDRANYGYTF. CDR3 nucleotides: TGCGCCAGCAGCTTTGACAGGGCTAACTATGGCTACACCTTC.

The CDR3 loop reads CASSLDGSSYNSPLHF. The CDR3 DNA reads as TGTGCCAGCAGCTTGGATGGGAGCTCCTATAATTCACCCCTCCACTTT. V gene TRBV5-4 combines with J gene TRBJ1-6, with D unclear. This CDR3 has 16 residues. Germline CDR1 and CDR2: SGHNT and YYREEE (reference sequence). Trimming shortened V by 0 bases and J by 0 bases, and 7 bases separated the two germline ends.